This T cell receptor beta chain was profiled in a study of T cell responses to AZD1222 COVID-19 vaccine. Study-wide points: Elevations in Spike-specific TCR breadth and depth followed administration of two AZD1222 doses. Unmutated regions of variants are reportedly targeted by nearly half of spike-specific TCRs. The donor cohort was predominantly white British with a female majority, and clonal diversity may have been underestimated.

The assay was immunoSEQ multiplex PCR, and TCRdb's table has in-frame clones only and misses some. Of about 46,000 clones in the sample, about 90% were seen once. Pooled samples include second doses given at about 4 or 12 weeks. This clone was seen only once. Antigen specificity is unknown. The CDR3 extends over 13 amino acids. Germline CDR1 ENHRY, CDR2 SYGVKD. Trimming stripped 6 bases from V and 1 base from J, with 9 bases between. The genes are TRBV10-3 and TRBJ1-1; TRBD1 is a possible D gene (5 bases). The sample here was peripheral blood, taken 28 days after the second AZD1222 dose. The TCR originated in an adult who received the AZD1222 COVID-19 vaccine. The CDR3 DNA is TGTGCCATCAGGACCACAGGGAACACTGAAGCTTTCTTT. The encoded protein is CAIRTTGNTEAFF.